The T cell receptor (beta chain) described here comes from a study of blood T cell repertoires in COVID-19. Study-wide context: COVID-19 samples from acute and convalescent phases originated in the United States, Italy and Spain. In each case, the material was cDNA or gDNA derived from T cells, B-cell-depleted T cells, or PBMCs.

Original handling: From reference gene primer amplification, estimates of nucleated cell counts were derived. Repertoires were generated with immunoSEQ multiplex PCR, while TCRdb's copy carries only in-frame clones and drops some. V and J calls plus clone size are reproduced from that table; the DNA served to infer D and trimming. The data hold 120,000 to 150,000 clones, with 80% to 85% observed a single time. The CDR3 extends over 15 amino acids. Germline trimming cut 0 bases from V and 2 bases from J; bases unmatched to any gene: 2. The germline V gene has CDR1 SGHVS and CDR2 FQNEAQ. The sample was peripheral blood. The sequence was obtained from a human donor in a cohort sampled during active COVID-19. V and J are TRBV7-8 and TRBJ1-2; the match to TRBD1 covers 8 bases. CDR3 bases: TGTGCCAGCAGCTTAGCGACAGGGGTCAACTATGGCTACACCTTC. Residues: CASSLATGVNYGYTF. The entire variable domain, with the rest obtained from reference TRBV7-8 and TRBJ1-2, is as follows: GAGVSQSPRYKVAKRGQDVALRCDPISGHVSLFWYQQALGQGPEFLTYFQNEAQLDKSGLPSDRFFAERPEGSVSTLKIQRTQQEDSAVYLCASSLATGVNYGYTFGSGTRLTVV.